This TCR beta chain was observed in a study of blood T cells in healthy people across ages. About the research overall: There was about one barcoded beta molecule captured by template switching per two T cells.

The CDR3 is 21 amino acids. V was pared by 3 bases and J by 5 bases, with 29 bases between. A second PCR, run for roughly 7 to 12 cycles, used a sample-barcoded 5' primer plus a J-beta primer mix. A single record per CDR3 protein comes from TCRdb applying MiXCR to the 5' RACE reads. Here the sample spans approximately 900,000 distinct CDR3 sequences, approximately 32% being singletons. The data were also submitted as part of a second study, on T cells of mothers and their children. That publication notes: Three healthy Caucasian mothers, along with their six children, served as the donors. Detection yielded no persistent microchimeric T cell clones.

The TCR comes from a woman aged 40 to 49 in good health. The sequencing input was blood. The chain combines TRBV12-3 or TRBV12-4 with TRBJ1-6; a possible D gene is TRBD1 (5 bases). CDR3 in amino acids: CASSLVRQRGILLKNNSPLHF. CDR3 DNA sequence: TGTGCCAGCAGTTTGGTTCGACAGCGGGGAATACTCCTGAAGAATAATTCACCCCTCCACTTT.